The sequence of this T cell receptor (beta chain) was determined in a study of T cells expressing NK-cell markers. As for the study in general: Repertoires of TCR beta were obtained from T cells sorted as CD3+CD56+NKG2C+, CD3+CD56+NKG2C- and CD3+CD56-NKG2C+. HCMV seropositivity marked seven of the eight sequenced donors; one was seronegative. Regarding the study as a whole: Of the CD8+ T cells in 5 to 7 donors, 1.0-7.0% belonged to dominant NKG2C+ clonotypes.

TCRdb reworked the 5' RACE reads into one entry per CDR3 protein, no DNA. The sample has about 460,000 distinct CDR3 sequences. Germline V gives CDR1 SGHDN, CDR2 FVKESK. CDR3 length: 14 amino acids. Worth noting for this clonotype: Its matching antigen is unknown.

This chain uses TRBV14 with TRBJ2-7; the D call of TRBD2 rests on TCRdb alone, since no DNA is present to check it. This sequence was found in a woman between 50 and 59 years old in good health. The specimen was blood T cells: a sorted CD56 or NKG2C T cell subset, CD4+ or CD8+ T cells, or bulk PBMC T cells (not recorded which). CDR3 protein: CASSRTGASYEQYF.